These T cell receptor beta chains were read from a single sample in a study of post-analysis software for immune sequencing data. MiXCR, run by TCRdb on the PCR reads, gives a single entry per CDR3 protein. The table records roughly 430,000 distinct CDR3 sequences, 35% to 45% of them present only once. Sequenced material: blood. All receptors come from a girl aged 2-9 years with multiple sclerosis. CDR3s include the opening cysteine and the closing phenylalanine or tryptophan. The order of the fields is D gene, J gene, clone size, V gene, CDR3 protein, CDR3 DNA. D genes are given only for firm matches. Clone size is given for some rows only: seen once, a few or many times, or a class if the clone is expanded.

>TRBD1|TRBJ2-1|.|TRBV19
CASSEGAFYNEQFF
TGTGCCAGTAGCGAGGGGGCCTTTTACAATGAGCAGTTCTTC
>TRBD1|TRBJ2-1|.|TRBV7-9
CASSPSRDRLFYNEQFF
TGTGCCAGCAGCCCAAGCCGGGACAGACTCTTCTACAATGAGCAGTTCTTC
>TRBD2|TRBJ2-5|.|TRBV7-6
CASSFLAGAEETQYF
TGTGCCAGCAGCTTTTTAGCGGGAGCCGAAGAGACCCAGTACTTC
>.|TRBJ1-2|.|TRBV3-1
CASSQVGNEANYGYTF
TGTGCCAGCAGCCAAGTGGGGAACGAAGCTAACTATGGCTACACCTTC
>TRBD1|TRBJ2-7|once|TRBV6-1
CASTSGQGGYEQYF
TGTGCCAGCACGTCCGGACAGGGTGGGTACGAGCAGTACTTC
>TRBD1|TRBJ2-3|.|TRBV29-1
CSVVSRGKLADTQYF
TGCAGCGTTGTCAGCAGGGGGAAATTAGCAGATACGCAGTATTTT
>TRBD2|TRBJ2-7|few|TRBV4-3
CASSQDRAGGQGPEQYF
TGCGCCAGCAGCCAAGATAGGGCGGGAGGGCAAGGGCCGGAGCAGTACTTC
>.|TRBJ2-5|once|TRBV7-6
CASSLVYREDTQYF
TGTGCCAGCAGCTTAGTATACAGGGAAGACACCCAGTACTTC
>.|TRBJ2-7|.|TRBV28
CASSSGRGREYEQYF
TGTGCCAGCAGTTCCGGTAGGGGCAGGGAGTACGAGCAGTACTTC
>.|TRBJ2-3|few|TRBV7-2
CASSSDFRNTQYF
TGTGCCAGCAGCTCCGACTTTCGGAATACGCAGTATTTT
>TRBD2|TRBJ2-1|few|TRBV7-8
CASSTHGRGNEQFF
TGTGCCAGCAGTACCCACGGGAGGGGTAATGAGCAGTTCTTC
>TRBD1|TRBJ2-7|few|TRBV29-1
CSVAGGYEQYF
TGCAGCGTCGCAGGGGGCTACGAGCAGTACTTC
>.|TRBJ1-5|.|TRBV6-5
CASSYPMDGDQPRHF
TGTGCCAGCAGTTACCCTATGGACGGTGATCAGCCCCGGCATTTT
>TRBD1|TRBJ2-6|many|TRBV27
CASSLGVGTGSGANVLTF
TGTGCCAGCAGTTTAGGAGTCGGGACAGGCTCTGGGGCCAACGTCCTGACTTTC
>.|TRBJ2-5|few|TRBV7-6
CASSLNPPTGKETQYF
TGTGCCAGCAGCTTAAATCCCCCGACTGGGAAGGAGACCCAGTACTTC
>.|TRBJ1-4|.|TRBV12-3/TRBV12-4
CASSERATNEKLFF
TGTGCCAGCAGTGAAAGGGCAACTAATGAAAAACTGTTTTTT
>.|TRBJ1-1|.|TRBV7-3
CASSLNQQRNTEAFF
TGTGCCAGCAGCTTAAATCAACAGAGGAACACTGAAGCTTTCTTT
>TRBD1|TRBJ1-5|.|TRBV5-1
CASSLGQGDNQPQHF
TGCGCCAGCAGCCTCGGACAGGGGGACAATCAGCCCCAGCATTTT
>TRBD1|TRBJ2-7|.|TRBV7-9
CASSQLGTGSYEQYF
TGTGCCAGCAGCCAGCTTGGGACAGGGTCCTACGAGCAGTACTTC
>TRBD1|TRBJ1-1|.|TRBV5-1
CASSGGTVPMNTEAFF
TGCGCCAGCAGCGGAGGGACAGTTCCTATGAACACTGAAGCTTTCTTT
>TRBD1|TRBJ1-1|few|TRBV7-6
CASSAGQGEVNTEAFF
TGTGCCAGCAGCGCGGGACAGGGAGAAGTTAACACTGAAGCTTTCTTT
>.|TRBJ1-6|.|TRBV4-3
CASNQSTQDNSPLHF
TGCGCCAGCAACCAATCTACACAAGATAATTCACCCCTCCACTTT
>.|TRBJ2-1|few|TRBV6-5
CAGTGILDKEQFF
TGTGCCGGCACAGGGATTCTTGACAAGGAGCAGTTCTTC
>.|TRBJ2-3|.|TRBV4-3
CASSQGQRPSTDTQYF
TGCGCCAGCAGCCAAGGACAGCGTCCTAGCACAGATACGCAGTATTTT
>TRBD2|TRBJ2-1|.|TRBV20-1
CSAISGTKYNEQFF
TGCAGTGCTATTAGCGGGACGAAATACAATGAGCAGTTCTTC
>.|TRBJ2-1|.|TRBV29-1
CSVGGGSHLIAYNEQFF
TGCAGCGTCGGGGGCGGGAGTCATTTGATAGCCTACAATGAGCAGTTCTTC
>TRBD2|TRBJ2-5|.|TRBV6-6
CASSYEGTKETQYF
TGTGCCAGCAGTTACGAAGGGACTAAGGAGACCCAGTACTTC
>TRBD2|TRBJ2-7|.|TRBV4-1
CASSQEKGGVAGEAYEQYF
TGCGCCAGCAGCCAAGAAAAGGGGGGAGTAGCGGGAGAAGCCTACGAGCAGTACTTC
>TRBD2|TRBJ2-7|.|TRBV4-2
CASSQGLAGAGEQYF
TGTGCCAGCAGCCAAGGACTAGCGGGAGCGGGCGAGCAGTACTTC
>TRBD1|TRBJ1-2|few|TRBV29-1
CSVVTGESWDGYTF
TGCAGCGTAGTAACAGGGGAATCGTGGGATGGCTACACCTTC
>TRBD1|TRBJ1-1|.|TRBV18
CASSPDRGLRNTEAFF
TGTGCCAGCTCACCGGACAGGGGATTAAGGAACACTGAAGCTTTCTTT
>.|TRBJ2-5|few|TRBV6-2/TRBV6-3
CASSYESAWRPETQYF
TGTGCCAGCAGTTACGAGTCTGCCTGGAGACCAGAGACCCAGTACTTC
>.|TRBJ2-1|few|TRBV10-2
CASSDPTRYSYNEQFF
TGCGCCAGCAGTGACCCGACCAGGTATTCCTACAATGAGCAGTTCTTC
>TRBD1|TRBJ2-1|many|TRBV4-1
CASSHTSGQTYNEQFF
TGCGCCAGCAGCCATACGTCGGGACAGACCTACAATGAGCAGTTCTTC
>TRBD1|TRBJ1-1|.|TRBV15
CATSRTKTGSAFF
TGTGCCACCAGCAGAACTAAGACAGGGTCAGCTTTCTTT
>TRBD2|TRBJ2-3|.|TRBV7-6
CASSGLAGGYTDTQYF
TGTGCCAGCAGCGGACTAGCGGGGGGGTACACAGATACGCAGTATTTT
>TRBD2|TRBJ2-3|many|TRBV4-1
CASSQGLAAGADTQYF
TGCGCCAGCAGCCAGGGACTAGCGGCCGGCGCAGATACGCAGTATTTT
>TRBD1|TRBJ2-7|.|TRBV3-1
CASSQATGGFYEQYF
TGTGCCAGCAGCCAAGCGACAGGGGGCTTCTATGAGCAGTACTTC
>.|TRBJ2-5|.|TRBV5-1
CASSHQGGGEETQYF
TGCGCCAGCAGCCACCAGGGTGGGGGTGAGGAGACCCAGTACTTC
>.|TRBJ2-1|.|TRBV9
CASSVTGFGDNEQFF
TGTGCCAGCAGCGTAACGGGGTTCGGGGACAATGAGCAGTTCTTC
>.|TRBJ1-5|.|TRBV2
CASKRQGSNQPQHF
TGTGCCAGCAAGCGGCAGGGGTCCAATCAGCCCCAGCATTTT
>.|TRBJ2-5|.|TRBV7-3
CASSMSPGIVRETQYF
TGTGCCAGCAGCATGAGCCCGGGGATAGTCCGAGAGACCCAGTACTTC
>TRBD1|TRBJ1-5|.|TRBV10-3
CAIGQGNQPQHF
TGTGCCATAGGACAGGGGAATCAGCCCCAGCATTTT
>.|TRBJ2-3|many|TRBV12-3/TRBV12-4
CASSLVADTQYF
TGTGCCAGCAGTTTAGTAGCAGATACGCAGTATTTT
>.|TRBJ2-5|.|TRBV29-1
CSVEGGLFQETQYF
TGCAGCGTTGAGGGGGGACTCTTCCAAGAGACCCAGTACTTC
>TRBD1|TRBJ1-1|few|TRBV20-1
CSGIRQGEAFF
TGCAGTGGGATCCGACAGGGTGAAGCTTTCTTT
>.|TRBJ1-2|.|TRBV7-9
CASSSRDGPNYGYTF
TGTGCCAGCAGCTCCCGGGACGGACCTAACTATGGCTACACCTTC
>TRBD2|TRBJ2-7|few|TRBV4-3
CASSHQRGSYEQYF
TGCGCCAGCAGCCACCAGCGGGGATCCTACGAGCAGTACTTC
>TRBD1|TRBJ2-7|many|TRBV7-6
CASSRQGDSYEQYF
TGTGCCAGCAGCCGTCAGGGGGACTCCTACGAGCAGTACTTC
>TRBD2|TRBJ2-1|.|TRBV14
CASSLEYSRLATNEQFF
TGTGCCAGCAGCCTTGAGTACTCTCGACTAGCAACCAATGAGCAGTTCTTC
>.|TRBJ2-7|.|TRBV20-1
CSVVDYKGGDEQYF
TGCAGTGTCGTGGACTATAAAGGTGGGGACGAGCAGTACTTC
>TRBD1|TRBJ1-5|.|TRBV7-3
CASTDRASNNQPQHF
TGTGCCAGCACTGACAGGGCAAGTAACAATCAGCCCCAGCATTTT
>.|TRBJ2-7|few|TRBV5-6
CASELMAPTPPYEQYF
TGTGCCAGCGAACTCATGGCGCCAACACCTCCCTACGAGCAGTACTTC
>.|TRBJ1-5|.|TRBV12-3/TRBV12-4
CASSPSVEHQPQHF
TGTGCCAGCAGCCCCTCTGTGGAGCATCAGCCCCAGCATTTT
>.|TRBJ1-5|.|TRBV12-3/TRBV12-4
CASSLGSGYLGQPQHF
TGTGCCAGCAGTTTGGGTTCAGGTTACCTGGGGCAGCCCCAGCATTTT
>TRBD2|TRBJ2-1|few|TRBV12-3/TRBV12-4
CASRNSGSPNEQFF
TGTGCCAGCCGGAATAGCGGGAGTCCCAATGAGCAGTTCTTC